The clone carrying this T cell receptor (beta chain) was seen at least ten times. This sample was included in a study of early T cells in non-severe SARS-CoV-2 infection. On the study more broadly: Chains from this unsorted whole-blood bulk RNA could not be paired.

Unique molecular identifiers tagged individual cDNA molecules. TCRdb reprocessed the 5' RACE reads via MiXCR and lists one record per CDR3 protein. The table has tens of thousands of distinct CDR3 sequences, around 7% seen once. Sample: whole blood. This TCR came from an adult who was a healthcare worker with PCR-confirmed SARS-CoV-2 infection or an uninfected control (not recorded which).

DNA of the CDR3: TGTGCCAGCAGCTCTAGCGGGAGTAGAAACATTCAGTACTTC. Its translation is CASSSSGSRNIQYF. This sequence joins TRBV4-2 and TRBJ2-4; TRBD2 agrees at 10 bases. Trimming cost V 5 bases and J 6 bases; bases outside gene matches: 4. CDR3 length: 14 amino acids. The V gene's germline CDR1 is LGHNA and CDR2 YNFKEQ.